The clone carrying this TCR beta chain was counted ten times or more. Its specificity is not known. This sample was included in a study of blood T cells in healthy people across ages. V lost 4 bases, J lost 7 bases, and 13 bases lay in between. This CDR3 comprises 12 residues. Germline CDR1 and CDR2: SQVTM and ANQGSEA. The donors, all healthy, were Caucasians living in Russia, aged 6 to 90. The second PCR ran roughly 6 to 11 cycles with a sample-barcoded 5' primer and J-beta primers. From the 5' RACE reads, TCRdb called clonotypes with MiXCR, one entry per CDR3 protein. Among around 870,000 distinct CDR3 sequences listed, around 26% were seen once. Whole-study findings and limits: Both higher diversity and more naive CD4+ cells marked long-lived donors when set against aged donors. Age advanced and TCR beta diversity per million T cells fell, roughly linearly.

This receptor was obtained from a woman older than 75 in good health. The sample consisted of blood. The V and J genes are TRBV29-1 and TRBJ2-5; no definite D call. The CDR3 is CSVVTSSGTQYF. As DNA, the CDR3 is TGCAGCGTTGTAACCTCCTCAGGGACCCAGTACTTC.